This TCR beta chain comes out of a study of OX40 agonist ivuxolimab in advanced cancers. Study-wide points: The authors also found low normalized T-cell clonal expansion in some nonresponders.

Patients were ineligible given autoimmune disease history or systemic immunosuppression. A note on this clone: As yet, its antigen is unknown.

TCRdb's table, derived via immunoSEQ multiplex PCR, lists solely in-frame clones and lacks some. This sample yields fewer than 85,000 clones, of which 90% are seen a single time; under 0.65% belongs to the top ten. The specimen comprised CD4+ or CD8+ T cells sorted from blood, sampled in a trial of the OX40 agonist ivuxolimab. The clonotype was recovered from an adult with an advanced solid tumor such as melanoma, head and neck, liver or kidney cancer.

The CDR3 DNA follows: TGTGCCAGCAGCCGAGGGACGCAAACAGATACGCAGTATTTT. Its translation is CASSRGTQTDTQYF. V gene TRBV7-2 combines with J gene TRBJ2-3; D may correspond to TRBD1 or TRBD2 (5 bases each). The CDR3 consists of 14 residues. Germline loops: CDR1 SGHTA, CDR2 FQGNSA. The V end lost 5 bases, the J end lost 3 bases, and 12 bases lay between the germline ends.